These T cell receptor beta chains were read from a single sample in a study of cytomegalovirus exposure and HLA in healthy donors. Clones were sequenced by immunoSEQ multiplex PCR, and TCRdb holds only the in-frame ones, with some missing. In the table there are around 190,000 clones, roughly 86% of which are singletons. Source material: PBMCs. The origin of the receptors is a man aged 35-49 years in good health and CMV-seropositive. CDR3s include the opening cysteine and the closing phenylalanine or tryptophan. D genes are given only for firm matches. The size of a clone is reported for some rows only, either as once, few or many, or as a class for expanded clones.

clone size	V gene	J gene	D gene	CDR3 DNA	CDR3 protein
few	TRBV7-6	TRBJ2-2	TRBD2	TGTGCCAGCAGCTTTAGAGCGGGAGGAAACACCGGGGAGCTGTTTTTT	CASSFRAGGNTGELFF
-	TRBV10-3	TRBJ1-2	TRBD1	TGTGCCATCAGTACCGACAGGGGTGGAGGCTACACCTTC	CAISTDRGGGYTF
-	TRBV14	TRBJ1-3	-	TGTGCCAGCAGCCAAGGACACAGGAGCTCTGGAAACACCATATATTTT	CASSQGHRSSGNTIYF
-	TRBV5-1	TRBJ2-7	-	TGCGCCAGCTCCGGACGGGAAGTCTCCTACGAGCAGTACTTC	CASSGREVSYEQYF
-	TRBV6-6	TRBJ2-7	TRBD2	TGTGCCAGCAGTTACTCTGGGGAGGGCGAGCAGTACTTC	CASSYSGEGEQYF
once	TRBV9	TRBJ2-1	-	TGTGCCAGCAGCGTAGCGGCGGGGCACCCCTACAATGAGCAGCTCTTC	CASSVAAGHPYNEQLF
few	TRBV19	TRBJ1-4	TRBD1	TGTGCCAGTAGTACCTCCGGGACAGCTAATGAGGAACTGTTTTTT	CASSTSGTANEELFF
-	TRBV27	TRBJ1-1	-	TGTGCCAGCTCCAATGGGGGGTTGAACACTGAAGCTTTCTTT	CASSNGGLNTEAFF
once	TRBV5-8	TRBJ1-2	TRBD1	TGTGCCAGCAGCTTGATGGGGGCCCCGGGACAGCATGGCTACACCTTC	CASSLMGAPGQHGYTF
-	TRBV11-2	TRBJ2-2	-	TGTGCCAGCAGCTTAGTGGCAGGGGCGAACACCGGGGAGCTGTTTTTT	CASSLVAGANTGELFF
-	TRBV5-4	TRBJ1-4	TRBD1	TGTGCCAGCAGTTCAGGGGGATCTAATGAAAAACTGTTTTTT	CASSSGGSNEKLFF
-	TRBV19	TRBJ1-2	-	TGTGCCAGTATTGGGCAGGTTCTCTATGGCTACACCTTC	CASIGQVLYGYTF
-	TRBV11-2	TRBJ2-3	TRBD2	TGTGCCAGCAGCCCTAGGACTAGCGGGAGGTTCGCAGATACGCAGTATTTT	CASSPRTSGRFADTQYF
few	TRBV6-5	TRBJ1-4	-	TGTGCCAGCGGGGCGGACAGCTGGAATGAAAAACTGTTTTTT	CASGADSWNEKLFF
-	TRBV6-1	TRBJ2-3	TRBD1	TGTGCCAGCAGATCCCGGGACAGGGGCACAGATACGCAGTATTTT	CASRSRDRGTDTQYF
-	TRBV30	TRBJ2-5	-	TGTGCCTGGAGCGGATCGGCGGGGGAGACCCAGTACTTC	CAWSGSAGETQYF
few	TRBV10-3	TRBJ2-2	-	TGTGCCATCAGTGAGAGCCTCGAGGAGGGGGAGCTGTTTTTT	CAISESLEEGELFF
-	TRBV5-1	TRBJ1-1	TRBD1	TGCGCCAGCAGCTTGGGGACAGGGGGCCAGAACACTGAAGCTTTCTTT	CASSLGTGGQNTEAFF
-	TRBV27	TRBJ2-7	TRBD2	TGTGCCAGCGGTCCGGGACTACCACCAGAGCAGTACTTC	CASGPGLPPEQYF
-	TRBV27	TRBJ1-6	TRBD1	TGTGCCAGCGGTACAACAGGGGTTCCCCTCCACTTT	CASGTTGVPLHF